This paragraph reports one T cell receptor (beta chain). TCRdb called the reads again in MiXCR, with one record for every CDR3 protein. The table has around 630,000 distinct CDR3 sequences, 24% seen once. The sample is drawn from a study of T cell repertoires in cytomegalovirus infection. V gave up 6 bases and J gave up 3 bases; unmatched junction bases: 13. The CDR3 consists of 16 residues. The clonotype originates from a human donor in good health (CMV status not recorded). Some clones in this sample may be carry-over from other donors' samples. Input material: CD8+ T cells from PBMCs. The chain carries TRBV12-3 or TRBV12-4 and TRBJ1-2, with TRBD1 matching over 7 bases. CDR3 nucleotide sequence: TGTGCCAGCAGGGCGACAGGGACGGACGGGGACTATGGCTACACCTTC. Encoded protein: CASRATGTDGDYGYTF.